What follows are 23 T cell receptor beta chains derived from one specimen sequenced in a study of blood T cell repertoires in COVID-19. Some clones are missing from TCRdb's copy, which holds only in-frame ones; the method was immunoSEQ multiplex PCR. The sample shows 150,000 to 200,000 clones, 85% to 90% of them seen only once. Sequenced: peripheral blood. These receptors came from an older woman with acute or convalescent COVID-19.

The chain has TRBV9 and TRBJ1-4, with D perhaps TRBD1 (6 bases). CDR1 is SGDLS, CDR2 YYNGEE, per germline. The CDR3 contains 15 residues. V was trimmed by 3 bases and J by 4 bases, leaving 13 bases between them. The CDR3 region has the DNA TGTGCCAGCAGCGCAACAGGGATGGTTAATGAAAAACTGTTTTTT. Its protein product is CASSATGMVNEKLFF.

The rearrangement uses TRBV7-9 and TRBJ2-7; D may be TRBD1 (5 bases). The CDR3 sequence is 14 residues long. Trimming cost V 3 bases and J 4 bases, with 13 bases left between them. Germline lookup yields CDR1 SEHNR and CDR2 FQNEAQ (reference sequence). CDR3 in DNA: TGTGCCAGCAGCTTCGGGCAGGGATCGTACGAGCAGTACTTC. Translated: CASSFGQGSYEQYF.

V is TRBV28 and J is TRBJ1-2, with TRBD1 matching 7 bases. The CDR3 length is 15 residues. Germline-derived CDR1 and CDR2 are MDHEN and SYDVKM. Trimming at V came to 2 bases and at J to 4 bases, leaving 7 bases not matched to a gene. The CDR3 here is CASSLLGGHLYGYTF. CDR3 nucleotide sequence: TGTGCCAGCAGTTTACTAGGGGGCCACCTCTATGGCTACACCTTC.

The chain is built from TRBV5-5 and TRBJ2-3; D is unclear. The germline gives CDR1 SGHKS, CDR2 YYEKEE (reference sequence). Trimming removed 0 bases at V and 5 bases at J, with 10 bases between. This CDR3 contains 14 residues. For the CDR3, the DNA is TGTGCCAGCAGCTTGGCTAGTATAAAAGATACGCAGTATTTT. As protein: CASSLASIKDTQYF.

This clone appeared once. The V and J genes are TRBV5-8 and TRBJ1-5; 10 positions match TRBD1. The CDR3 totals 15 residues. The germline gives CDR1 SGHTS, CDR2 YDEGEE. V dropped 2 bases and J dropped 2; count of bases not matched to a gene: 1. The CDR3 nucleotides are TGTGCCAGCAGCTTCGGGACAGGGGGCAATCAGCCCCAGCATTTT. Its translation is CASSFGTGGNQPQHF. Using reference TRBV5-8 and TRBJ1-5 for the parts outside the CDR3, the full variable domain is EAGVTQSPTHLIKTRGQQATLRCSPISGHTSVYWYQQALGLGLQFLLWYDEGEERNRGNFPPRFSGRQFPNYSSELNVNALELEDSALYLCASSFGTGGNQPQHFGDGTRLSIL.

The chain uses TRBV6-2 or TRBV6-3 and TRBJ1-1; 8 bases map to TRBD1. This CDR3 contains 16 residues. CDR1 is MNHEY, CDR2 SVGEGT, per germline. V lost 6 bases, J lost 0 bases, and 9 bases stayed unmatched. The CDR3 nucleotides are TGTGCCAGCAGACCTGGGACAGGTCGGATGAACACTGAAGCTTTCTTT. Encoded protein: CASRPGTGRMNTEAFF.

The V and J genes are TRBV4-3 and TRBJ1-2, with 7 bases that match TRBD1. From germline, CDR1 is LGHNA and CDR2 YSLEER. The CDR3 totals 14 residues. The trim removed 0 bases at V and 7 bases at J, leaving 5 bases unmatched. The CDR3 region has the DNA TGCGCCAGCAGCCAAGACGAGGGGGCAGCTGGCTACACCTTC. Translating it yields CASSQDEGAAGYTF.

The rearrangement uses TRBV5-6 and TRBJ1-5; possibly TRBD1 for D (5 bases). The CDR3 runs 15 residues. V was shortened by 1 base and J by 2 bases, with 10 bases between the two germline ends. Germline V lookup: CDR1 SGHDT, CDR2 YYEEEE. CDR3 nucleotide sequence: TGTGCCAGCAGCTTGCGTATGACAGGCAATCAGCCCCAGCATTTT. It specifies CASSLRMTGNQPQHF.

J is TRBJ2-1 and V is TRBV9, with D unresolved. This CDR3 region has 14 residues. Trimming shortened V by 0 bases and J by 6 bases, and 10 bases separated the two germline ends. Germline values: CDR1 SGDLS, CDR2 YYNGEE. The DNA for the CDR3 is TGTGCCAGCAGCGTAGGTGGAGTCTCCAATGAGCAGTTCTTC. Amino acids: CASSVGGVSNEQFF.

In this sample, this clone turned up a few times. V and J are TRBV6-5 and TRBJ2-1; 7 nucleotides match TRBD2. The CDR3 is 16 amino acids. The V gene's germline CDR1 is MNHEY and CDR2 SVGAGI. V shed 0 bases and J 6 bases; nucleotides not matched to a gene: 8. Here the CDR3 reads CASSYSRDYPLNEQFF. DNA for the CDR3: TGTGCCAGCAGTTACTCCAGGGACTACCCCCTCAATGAGCAGTTCTTC.

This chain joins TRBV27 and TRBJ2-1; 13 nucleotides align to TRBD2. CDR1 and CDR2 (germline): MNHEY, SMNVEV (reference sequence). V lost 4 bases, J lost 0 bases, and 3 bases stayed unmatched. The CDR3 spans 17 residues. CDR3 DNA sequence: TGTGCCAGCAGTTCTCGGACTAGCGGGAGCTCCTACAATGAGCAGTTCTTC. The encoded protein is CASSSRTSGSSYNEQFF.

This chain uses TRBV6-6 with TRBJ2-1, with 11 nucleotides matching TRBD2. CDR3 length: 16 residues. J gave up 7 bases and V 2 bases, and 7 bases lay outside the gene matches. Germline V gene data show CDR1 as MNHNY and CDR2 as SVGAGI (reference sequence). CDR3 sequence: CASSYRVGLAENEQFF. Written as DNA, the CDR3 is TGTGCCAGCAGTTACAGGGTGGGACTAGCGGAAAATGAGCAGTTCTTC.

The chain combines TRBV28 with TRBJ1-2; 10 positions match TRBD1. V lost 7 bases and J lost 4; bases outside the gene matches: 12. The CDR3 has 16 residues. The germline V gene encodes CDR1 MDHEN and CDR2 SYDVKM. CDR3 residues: CASNQPGGQGGYGYTF. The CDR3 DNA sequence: TGTGCCAGCAACCAACCCGGAGGACAGGGGGGCTATGGCTACACCTTC.

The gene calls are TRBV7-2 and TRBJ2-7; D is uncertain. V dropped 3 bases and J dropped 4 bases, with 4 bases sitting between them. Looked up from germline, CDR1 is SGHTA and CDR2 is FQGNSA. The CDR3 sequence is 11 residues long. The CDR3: CASSFRYEQYF. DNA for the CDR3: TGTGCCAGCAGCTTCAGGTACGAGCAGTACTTC.

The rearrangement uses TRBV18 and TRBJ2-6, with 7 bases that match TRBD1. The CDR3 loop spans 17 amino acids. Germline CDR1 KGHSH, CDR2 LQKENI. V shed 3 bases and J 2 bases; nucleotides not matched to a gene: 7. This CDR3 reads CASSPNRQGAGANVLTF. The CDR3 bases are TGTGCCAGCTCACCGAACAGACAGGGCGCTGGGGCCAACGTCCTGACTTTC.

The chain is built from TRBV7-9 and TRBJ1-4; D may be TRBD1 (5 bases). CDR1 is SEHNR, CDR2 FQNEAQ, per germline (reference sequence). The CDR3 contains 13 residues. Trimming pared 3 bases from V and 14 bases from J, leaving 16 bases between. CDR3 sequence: CASSLETGGSLFF. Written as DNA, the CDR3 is TGTGCCAGCAGCTTGGAAACGGGGGGGAGTCTGTTTTTT.

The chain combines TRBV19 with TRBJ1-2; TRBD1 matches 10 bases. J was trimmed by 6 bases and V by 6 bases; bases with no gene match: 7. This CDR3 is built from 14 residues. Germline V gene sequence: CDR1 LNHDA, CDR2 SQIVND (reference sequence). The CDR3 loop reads CASSRDRGRDGYTF. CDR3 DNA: TGTGCCAGTAGCCGGGACAGGGGTAGAGATGGCTACACCTTC.

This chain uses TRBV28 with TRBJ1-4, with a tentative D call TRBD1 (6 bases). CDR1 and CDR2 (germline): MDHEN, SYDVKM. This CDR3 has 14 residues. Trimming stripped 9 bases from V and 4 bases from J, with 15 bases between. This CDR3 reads CASGGGGFNEKLFF. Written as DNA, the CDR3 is TGTGCCAGTGGTGGGGGCGGATTTAATGAAAAACTGTTTTTT.

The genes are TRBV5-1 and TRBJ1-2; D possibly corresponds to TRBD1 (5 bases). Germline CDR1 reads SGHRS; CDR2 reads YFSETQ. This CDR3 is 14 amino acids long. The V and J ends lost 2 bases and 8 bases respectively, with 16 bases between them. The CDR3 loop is CASSFSGSDGGYTF. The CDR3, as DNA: TGCGCCAGCAGCTTCTCAGGGTCTGACGGCGGCTACACCTTC.

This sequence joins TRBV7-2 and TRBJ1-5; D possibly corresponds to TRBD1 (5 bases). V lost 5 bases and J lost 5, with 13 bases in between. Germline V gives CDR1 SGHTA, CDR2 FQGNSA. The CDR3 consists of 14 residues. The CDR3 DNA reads TGTGCCAGCAGCCCACGGGGGTTGCATCAGCCCCAGCATTTT. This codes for CASSPRGLHQPQHF. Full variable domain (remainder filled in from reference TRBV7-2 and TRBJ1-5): GAGVSQSPSNKVTEKGKDVELRCDPISGHTALYWYRQSLGQGLEFLIYFQGNSAPDKSGLPSDRFSAERTGGSVSTLTIQRTQQEDSAVYLCASSPRGLHQPQHFGDGTRLSIL.

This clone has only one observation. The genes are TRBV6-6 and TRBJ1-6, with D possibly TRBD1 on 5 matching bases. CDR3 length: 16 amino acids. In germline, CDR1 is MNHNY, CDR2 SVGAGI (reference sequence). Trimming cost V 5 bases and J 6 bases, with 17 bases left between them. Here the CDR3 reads CASSPTEARGNSPLHF. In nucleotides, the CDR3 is TGTGCCAGCAGTCCGACAGAGGCAAGGGGTAATTCACCCCTCCACTTT.

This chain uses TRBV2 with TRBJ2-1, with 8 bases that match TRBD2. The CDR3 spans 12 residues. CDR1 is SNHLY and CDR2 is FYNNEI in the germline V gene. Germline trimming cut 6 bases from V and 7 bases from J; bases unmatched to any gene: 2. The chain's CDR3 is CASRRLANEQFF. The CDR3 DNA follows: TGTGCCAGCAGGCGACTAGCGAATGAGCAGTTCTTC. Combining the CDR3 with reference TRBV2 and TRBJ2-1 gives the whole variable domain EPEVTQTPSHQVTQMGQEVILRCVPISNHLYFYWYRQILGQKVEFLVSFYNNEISEKSEIFDDQFSVERPDGSNFTLKIRSTKLEDSAMYFCASRRLANEQFFGPGTRLTVL.

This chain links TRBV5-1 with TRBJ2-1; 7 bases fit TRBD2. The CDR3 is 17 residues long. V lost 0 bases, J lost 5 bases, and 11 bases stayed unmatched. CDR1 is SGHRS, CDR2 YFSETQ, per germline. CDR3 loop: CASSLALGASGNNEQFF. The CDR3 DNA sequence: TGCGCCAGCAGCTTGGCCCTCGGGGCTAGCGGAAACAATGAGCAGTTCTTC.